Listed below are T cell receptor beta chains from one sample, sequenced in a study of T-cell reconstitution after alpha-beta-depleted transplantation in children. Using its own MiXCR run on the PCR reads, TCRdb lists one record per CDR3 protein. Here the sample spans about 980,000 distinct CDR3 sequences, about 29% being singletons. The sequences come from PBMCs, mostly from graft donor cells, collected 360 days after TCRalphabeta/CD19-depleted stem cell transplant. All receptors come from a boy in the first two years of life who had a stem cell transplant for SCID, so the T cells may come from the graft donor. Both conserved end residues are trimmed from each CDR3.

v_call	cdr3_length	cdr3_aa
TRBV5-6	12	ASSLAAGRSEAF
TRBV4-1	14	ASSQGAGLLQETQY
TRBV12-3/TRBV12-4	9	ASSFRYEQY
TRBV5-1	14	ASETTSGGSYNEQF
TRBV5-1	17	ASSLEGTPGFSSYNEQF
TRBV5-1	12	ASSQGQGPGELF
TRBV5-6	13	ASSLGQIGYNEQF
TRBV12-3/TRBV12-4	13	ASRYDRLRDNEQF
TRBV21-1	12	ASSLEDTIDEQF
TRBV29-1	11	SVVLGGYNEQF
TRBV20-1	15	SARDRFKDRLNQPQH
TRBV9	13	ASSARGTGREKLF
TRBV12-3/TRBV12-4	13	ASTSNRGLGTEAF
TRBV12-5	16	ASGLSVNRVPNTGELF
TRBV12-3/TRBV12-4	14	ASSLRGGQGANEQY
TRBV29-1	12	SVVYRDNTDTQY
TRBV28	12	ASTLGGVREKLF
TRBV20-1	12	SATWGHFTDTQY
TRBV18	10	ASSTGANTQY
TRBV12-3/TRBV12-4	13	ASSFGGRPNNEQF
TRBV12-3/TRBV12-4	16	ASSSAGTSGGSTDTQY
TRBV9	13	ASSAQDRESSPLH
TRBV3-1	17	ASSPKVGAGGSTNEKLF
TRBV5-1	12	ASSSYRDSNEQF
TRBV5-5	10	ASSPTPPEAF
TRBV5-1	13	ASSLATDRGETQY
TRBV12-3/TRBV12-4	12	ASSPRPGFYEQY
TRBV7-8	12	ASSSGTFKNIQY
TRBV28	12	ASSLYSEHQPQH
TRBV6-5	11	ASSTQPYTEAF
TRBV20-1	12	SAPLRPSGDTQY
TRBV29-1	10	STGLAQETQY
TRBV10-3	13	AIRDGTTRGETQY
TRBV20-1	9	SGRNSYEQY
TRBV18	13	ASSHDKGPLNEQF
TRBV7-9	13	ASSFGSGGAYEQF
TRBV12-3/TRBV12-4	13	ASRLTSGGTNEQF